These T cell receptor beta chains were read from a single sample in a study of human T cells and chemical hapten exposure. TCRdb reprocessed the RACE reads with MiXCR, giving one entry per CDR3 protein. The repertoire has some 340,000 distinct CDR3 sequences, approximately 6.3% of them found once; the top ten carry approximately 8%. The specimen was whole blood, collected in connection with sensitization to the hapten diphenylcyclopropenone (DPC). The receptors were sampled from a woman aged 18-29 years with alopecia areata. Some clones in this sample may be carry-over from other donors' samples. Each CDR3 is given with its conserved first and last residue. D genes are given only for firm matches. Clone size is stated in some rows and not others, as once, few, many or a class when expanded.

TRBV7-2	NA	TRBJ2-1	NA	TGTGCCAGCAGCTCCCACGCGCTAGTGAGCACCAATGAGCAGTTCTTC	CASSSHALVSTNEQFF
TRBV18	many	TRBJ1-1	NA	TGTGCCAGCTCTGAGGGGGAGGGAGAAGCTTTCTTT	CASSEGEGEAFF
TRBV6-2/TRBV6-3	NA	TRBJ1-1	NA	TGTGCCAGCAGTTACGGTACACCTAACACTGAAGCTTTCTTT	CASSYGTPNTEAFF
TRBV28	few	TRBJ2-2	TRBD2	TGTGCCAGCAGTTCCAACAGAGAGCGGGGGTGGACCGGGGAGCTGTTTTTT	CASSSNRERGWTGELFF
TRBV6-2/TRBV6-3	NA	TRBJ2-7	NA	TGTGCCAGCAGTTACCGGCCCCCAGAGCAGTACTTC	CASSYRPPEQYF
TRBV29-1	few	TRBJ2-3	TRBD2	TGCAGCGTGGAATACGGTAGCGGGGGGATAGATACGCAGTATTTT	CSVEYGSGGIDTQYF
TRBV7-3	many	TRBJ1-6	NA	TGTGCCAGCAGCTTAAAAGTTGTGGGTTCACCCCTCCACTTT	CASSLKVVGSPLHF
TRBV6-5	NA	TRBJ1-1	TRBD1	TGTGCCAGCAGTTATTTCCCGGACAGGGGGCACACTGAAGCTTTCTTT	CASSYFPDRGHTEAFF
TRBV20-1	many	TRBJ2-3	NA	TGCAGTGCTCCGTTAGGCGGCGCGATCACAGATACGCAGTATTTT	CSAPLGGAITDTQYF
TRBV29-1	NA	TRBJ1-5	TRBD1	TGCAGCGTGACAGGGGGAGGCAATCAGCCCCAGCATTTT	CSVTGGGNQPQHF
TRBV2	many	TRBJ2-2	NA	TGTGCCAGCAGACCCGACATTAACACCGGGGAGCTGTTTTTT	CASRPDINTGELFF
TRBV2	many	TRBJ1-2	TRBD1	TGTGCCAGCACCAAGGGACAGTCCTATGGCTACACCTTC	CASTKGQSYGYTF
TRBV10-3	few	TRBJ1-3	TRBD1	TGTGCCATCAGAGACACAGGGGCTGGAAACACCATATATTTT	CAIRDTGAGNTIYF
TRBV6-6	few	TRBJ2-2	TRBD2	TGTGCCAGCAGACTGCGGGGGGGAACTTCAGGGGAGCTGTTTTTT	CASRLRGGTSGELFF
TRBV29-1	many	TRBJ2-1	TRBD2	TGCAGCGTTGAGGGTAGCGGGGGGGATAGAGAAAATGAGCAGTTCTTC	CSVEGSGGDRENEQFF
TRBV20-1	NA	TRBJ1-2	NA	TGCAGTGCTACCCTAGAAGAATGGGGCGGCTACACCTTC	CSATLEEWGGYTF
TRBV2	NA	TRBJ2-3	NA	TGTGCCAGCAGTGGCCTTCCACAGGGCACAGATACGCAGTATTTT	CASSGLPQGTDTQYF
TRBV15	NA	TRBJ2-1	NA	TGTGCCACCAGCATATCGGTTGGGGAGCAGTTCTTC	CATSISVGEQFF
TRBV20-1	few	TRBJ1-4	NA	TGCAGTGCTAGGGTAGGGGAAAAACTGTTTTTT	CSARVGEKLFF
TRBV20-1	many	TRBJ2-3	NA	TGCAGTGCTGGGTCCCACGGGGGAACAGATACGCAGTATTTT	CSAGSHGGTDTQYF
TRBV2	few	TRBJ1-5	NA	TGTGCCAGCAGTGAAGCCAGCCCCGGGTGGAGCAATCAGCCCCAGCATTTT	CASSEASPGWSNQPQHF
TRBV27	few	TRBJ2-5	NA	TGTGCCAGCAGCCCCCCCACAGGGCGAGAGACCCAGTACTTC	CASSPPTGRETQYF
TRBV6-5	many	TRBJ1-4	TRBD1	TGTGCCAGCAGGACAGGGGGAACTAATGAAAAACTGTTTTTT	CASRTGGTNEKLFF
TRBV10-3	NA	TRBJ2-1	NA	TGTGCCATCAGTGAACAGGGACGGTACAATGAGCAGTTCTTC	CAISEQGRYNEQFF
TRBV27	many	TRBJ2-1	TRBD1	TGTGCCAGCAGACCGGGGACAGGGGCGAATGAGCAGTTCTTC	CASRPGTGANEQFF
TRBV29-1	many	TRBJ1-3	NA	TGCAGCGTTGGATACACAGGTCGCTCTGGAAACACCATATATTTT	CSVGYTGRSGNTIYF
TRBV6-2/TRBV6-3	many	TRBJ2-5	NA	TGTGCCAGCAGTGAGACCGGGACAATCCCAGAGACCCAGTACTTC	CASSETGTIPETQYF
TRBV28	few	TRBJ1-6	TRBD1	TGTGCCAGCAGGGGGACAGGGGCTCGGAATTCACCCCTCCACTTT	CASRGTGARNSPLHF
TRBV29-1	few	TRBJ1-3	NA	TGCAGCGTTTACGACAGCAACTCTGGAAACACCATATATTTT	CSVYDSNSGNTIYF
TRBV4-2	NA	TRBJ2-2	NA	TGTGCCAGCGGATTACCGGGCCTTCTTACCGGGGAGCTGTTTTTT	CASGLPGLLTGELFF
TRBV10-3	many	TRBJ2-3	NA	TGTGCCATCAATCCGGTCGGGGGTGCGGATACGCAGTATTTT	CAINPVGGADTQYF
TRBV12-3/TRBV12-4	NA	TRBJ2-3	NA	TGTGCCGGAAGCGGGCCGGCTTTCACAGATACGCAGTATTTT	CAGSGPAFTDTQYF
TRBV18	few	TRBJ2-7	NA	TGTGCCAGCTCACGGGACACTCTATACGAGCAGTACTTC	CASSRDTLYEQYF
TRBV2	few	TRBJ2-7	NA	TGTGCCAGCAGTGAAAACGTAGCCTCGTGGGAGCAGTACTTC	CASSENVASWEQYF
TRBV2	NA	TRBJ1-4	NA	TGTGCCAGCAGCTTCCAGCAGACACTGTTTTTT	CASSFQQTLFF
TRBV6-2/TRBV6-3	many	TRBJ1-2	TRBD1	TGTGCCAGCACTCCGGGACAGCCTTATGGCTACACCTTC	CASTPGQPYGYTF
TRBV11-3	few	TRBJ2-2	TRBD1	TGTGCCAGCACCGCGGGACAGGGGGCAACAGAAAGCACCGGGGAGCTGTTTTTT	CASTAGQGATESTGELFF
TRBV18	many	TRBJ1-1	NA	TGTGCCAGCTCACCCCTCCAGCAGGGTGACGCTTTCTTT	CASSPLQQGDAFF
TRBV28	few	TRBJ2-7	NA	TGTGCCAGCAGCACCGAGGGGTCTAGATCGTCCTACGAGCAGTACTTC	CASSTEGSRSSYEQYF
TRBV4-3	NA	TRBJ2-1	NA	TGCGCCAGCAGCCAAGTGGATCCAGGAGGGAGTGAGCAGTTCTTC	CASSQVDPGGSEQFF
TRBV9	few	TRBJ2-7	NA	TGTGCCAGCAGCAACCCGGGACGCCCCTACGAGCAGTACTTC	CASSNPGRPYEQYF
TRBV6-1	few	TRBJ2-3	TRBD2	TGTGCCAGCCTTGAGGGACTAGCGGGGGGATGGCCTAGCACAGATACGCAGTATTTT	CASLEGLAGGWPSTDTQYF
TRBV7-2	few	TRBJ2-3	NA	TGTGCCAGCAGCCTCAATTCGGGCCTCACAGATACGCAGTATTTT	CASSLNSGLTDTQYF
TRBV29-1	few	TRBJ1-2	NA	TGCAGCGTTGGGGCGGAAAGGGCCAGGGGTGACTATGGCTACACCTTC	CSVGAERARGDYGYTF
TRBV3-1	NA	TRBJ2-7	NA	TGTGCCAGCAGCCAAGACCTTAGCGGCGGTGGGGGTCGGGAGCAGTACTTC	CASSQDLSGGGGREQYF
TRBV5-6	few	TRBJ2-3	TRBD1	TGTGCCAGCAGCTTGAACAGGGGCCATACCTTCACAGATACGCAGTATTTT	CASSLNRGHTFTDTQYF
TRBV7-2	few	TRBJ1-2	NA	TGTGCCAGCAGCTTACAGGGAGGCCTAACTCGTAACTATGGCTACACCTTC	CASSLQGGLTRNYGYTF
TRBV7-2	NA	TRBJ1-1	NA	TGTGCCAGCAGCTCCAGGGGCCCGAACACTGAAGCTTTCTTT	CASSSRGPNTEAFF
TRBV29-1	few	TRBJ1-1	NA	TGCAGCGTTGCGGAAAACACTGAAGCTTTCTTT	CSVAENTEAFF
TRBV12-5	many	TRBJ1-6	NA	TGTGCTAGTGTGTACCACGGGGCACGCCATTCACCCCTCCACTTT	CASVYHGARHSPLHF